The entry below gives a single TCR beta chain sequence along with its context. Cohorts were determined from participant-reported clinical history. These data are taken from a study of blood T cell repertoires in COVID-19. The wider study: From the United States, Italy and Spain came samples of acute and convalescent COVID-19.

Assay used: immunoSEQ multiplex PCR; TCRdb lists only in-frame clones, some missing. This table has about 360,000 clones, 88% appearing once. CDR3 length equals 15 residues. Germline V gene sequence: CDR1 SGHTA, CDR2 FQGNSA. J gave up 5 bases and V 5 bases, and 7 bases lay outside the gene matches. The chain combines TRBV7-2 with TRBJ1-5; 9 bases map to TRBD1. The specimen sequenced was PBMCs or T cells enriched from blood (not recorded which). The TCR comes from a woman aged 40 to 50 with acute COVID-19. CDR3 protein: CASSPWTGVHQPQHF. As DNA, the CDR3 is TGTGCCAGCAGCCCATGGACAGGGGTACATCAGCCCCAGCATTTT.